This TCR beta chain was sequenced in a study of TIL therapy for anti-PD-1-resistant metastatic lung cancer. Whole-study context: Most patients had lung adenocarcinoma. Median tumor mutation burden was under 1.6 mutations per megabase.

Germline V CDR1 and CDR2: MNHEY, SMNVEV (reference sequence). This CDR3 region has 13 residues. Time point: pre-treatment sample, taken before nivolumab and TIL therapy. The immunoSEQ assay was v3. Profiled with immunoSEQ multiplex PCR; TCRdb holds only in-frame clones, not every one. The sample consists of 50,000 or so clones, 79% of them appearing once. The source was blood, collected at baseline. This TCR derives from a woman aged 30-79 years with non-small cell lung cancer. The chain recombines TRBV27 with TRBJ2-5; 8 bases map to TRBD2. The DNA end is more similar to TRBJ2-7, so the J call may be wrong. The CDR3 is CASSPGLAYEQYF. The CDR3 coding sequence is TGTGCCAGCAGTCCGGGACTAGCCTACGAGCAGTACTTC.